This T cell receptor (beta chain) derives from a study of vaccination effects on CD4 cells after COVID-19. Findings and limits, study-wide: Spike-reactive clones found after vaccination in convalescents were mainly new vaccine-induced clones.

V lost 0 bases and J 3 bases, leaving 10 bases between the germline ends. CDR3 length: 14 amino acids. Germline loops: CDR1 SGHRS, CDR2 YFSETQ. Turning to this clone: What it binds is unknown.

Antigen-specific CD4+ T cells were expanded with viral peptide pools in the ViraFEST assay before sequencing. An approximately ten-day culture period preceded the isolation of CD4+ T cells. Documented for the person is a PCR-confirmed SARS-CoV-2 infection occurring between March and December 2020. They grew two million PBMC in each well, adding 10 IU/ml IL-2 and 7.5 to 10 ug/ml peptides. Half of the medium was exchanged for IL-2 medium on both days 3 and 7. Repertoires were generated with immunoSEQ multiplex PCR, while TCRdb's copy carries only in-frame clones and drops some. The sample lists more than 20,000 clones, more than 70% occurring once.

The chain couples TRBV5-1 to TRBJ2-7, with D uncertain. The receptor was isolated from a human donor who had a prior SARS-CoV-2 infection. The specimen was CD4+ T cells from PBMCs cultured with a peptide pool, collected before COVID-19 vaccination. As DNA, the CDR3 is TGCGCCAGCAGCTTGGGGATTTTGAACTACGAGCAGTACTTC. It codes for CASSLGILNYEQYF. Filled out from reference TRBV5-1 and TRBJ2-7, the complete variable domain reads KAGVTQTPRYLIKTRGQQVTLSCSPISGHRSVSWYQQTPGQGLQFLFEYFSETQRNKGNFPGRFSGRQFSNSRSEMNVSTLELGDSALYLCASSLGILNYEQYFGPGTRLTVT.